Below, 28 T cell receptor beta chains from the same sample are listed, as sequenced in a study of T cells in Graves' hyperthyroidism and ophthalmopathy. Amplified regions were TCR beta CDR3 sequences from RNA transcripts. RT-PCR in the first round (using the HTBI primer set) targeted the TCR CDR3. TCRdb re-called the multiplex PCR reads through MiXCR, storing one row per CDR3 protein. The data contain approximately 300,000 distinct CDR3 sequences, about 15% of them singletons. The sequencing input was blood. The receptors were sampled from an older woman with Graves' ophthalmopathy.

This sequence joins TRBV7-9 and TRBJ2-3, with 15 bases that match TRBD2. This CDR3 spans 15 amino acids. Germline assignment: CDR1 SEHNR and CDR2 FQNEAQ (reference sequence). J was trimmed by 6 bases and V by 5 bases; bases with no gene match: 3. Written as DNA, the CDR3 is TGTGCCAGCAGCGGGGGGACTAGCGGGAGGGATACGCAGTATTTT. Translated, it gives CASSGGTSGRDTQYF.

This clonotype appeared a few times. The CDR3 end shows no conserved phenylalanine or tryptophan, and so a read error is likely. V gene TRBV12-3 or TRBV12-4 combines with J gene TRBJ1-1, with D maybe TRBD1 (5 bases). V shed 7 bases and J shed 3 bases, with 15 bases lying between them. This CDR3 is 14 amino acids long. The CDR3 region is CASTSGTRDTEAFL. The CDR3 coding sequence is TGTGCCAGCACCTCCGGGACTAGGGACACTGAAGCTTTCCTT.

This clonotype has at least ten counts. The rearrangement uses TRBV28 and TRBJ2-1; a possible D gene is TRBD1 (6 bases). CDR1 and CDR2 (germline): MDHEN, SYDVKM. The CDR3 consists of 11 residues. With 2 bases removed from V and 11 bases from J, the gap between germline ends came to 7 bases. CDR3 sequence (DNA): TGTGCCAGCAGTTTAAGGGGGAAGCAGTTCTTC. Its translation is CASSLRGKQFF.

This clonotype was counted only a few times. The V gene is TRBV25-1, the J gene TRBJ1-2; TRBD1 might be the D (5 bases). Germline CDR1 and CDR2: MGHDK and SYGVNS. The V gene lost 3 bases and the J gene lost 4 bases, with 15 bases spanning the gap. The CDR3 covers 15 residues. The CDR3 DNA follows: TGTGCCAGCAGTGACCCGGGACTTTCGGGCTATGGCTACACCTTC. Translated, it gives CASSDPGLSGYGYTF.

V is TRBV28 and J is TRBJ2-1, with TRBD1 matching 9 bases. V lost 5 bases to trimming and J lost 14 bases; unmatched junction nucleotides: 10. Germline lookup yields CDR1 MDHEN and CDR2 SYDVKM. CDR3 length: 13 residues. CDR3 amino acids: CASSLVPGQGKFF. CDR3 nucleotide sequence: TGTGCCAGCAGTCTTGTCCCGGGACAGGGAAAGTTCTTC.

The chain carries TRBV7-2 and TRBJ2-3; 8 positions agree with TRBD2. This CDR3 comprises 19 residues. The V gene's germline CDR1 is SGHTA and CDR2 FQGNSA. The ends lost 1 base at V and 3 bases at J; junction bases unmatched: 15. The CDR3 DNA reads as TGTGCCAGCAGCTTAGAGGCCCCCAACGGGGGGGGTGGTACAGATACGCAGTATTTT. Residues: CASSLEAPNGGGGTDTQYF. The whole variable domain, remainder taken from reference TRBV7-2 and TRBJ2-3, is GAGVSQSPSNKVTEKGKDVELRCDPISGHTALYWYRQSLGQGLEFLIYFQGNSAPDKSGLPSDRFSAERTGGSVSTLTIQRTQQEDSAVYLCASSLEAPNGGGGTDTQYFGPGTRLTVL.

This clonotype was seen repeatedly, ten times or more. The chain has TRBV29-1 and TRBJ2-6; D is possibly TRBD1 (6 bases). Trimming shortened V by 6 bases and J by 4 bases, and 16 bases separated the two germline ends. The CDR3 runs to 15 residues. The germline gives CDR1 SQVTM, CDR2 ANQGSEA. CDR3 nucleotides: TGCAGCGTGAGGACAGCCCATAGAGGGGCCAACGTCCTGACTTTC. It specifies CSVRTAHRGANVLTF. The whole variable domain, filled in from reference TRBV29-1 and TRBJ2-6, reads SAVISQKPSRDICQRGTSLTIQCQVDSQVTMMFWYRQQPGQSLTLIATANQGSEATYESGFVIDKFPISRPNLTFSTLTVSNMSPEDSSIYLCSVRTAHRGANVLTFGAGSRLTVL.

This clonotype was detected only a few times. The chain carries TRBV19 and TRBJ1-2; 11 bases are shared with TRBD1. Germline trimming cut 5 bases from V and 5 bases from J; bases unmatched to any gene: 4. The CDR3 runs to 14 residues. Germline assignment: CDR1 LNHDA and CDR2 SQIVND (reference sequence). The CDR3: CASSRTGGSYGYTF. The CDR3 DNA sequence: TGTGCCAGTAGTCGGACAGGGGGCTCGTATGGCTACACCTTC.

At least ten counts were recorded for this clonotype. This sequence joins TRBV7-2 and TRBJ1-1; no clear D gene. Trimming left V 3 bases short and J 5 bases short, with 4 bases between. The germline V gene encodes CDR1 SGHTA and CDR2 FQGNSA. The CDR3 spans 11 residues. CDR3 region: CASSFGTEAFF. The DNA for the CDR3 is TGTGCCAGCAGCTTCGGGACTGAAGCTTTCTTT. Based on the CDR3 plus reference TRBV7-2 and TRBJ1-1, the full variable domain is GAGVSQSPSNKVTEKGKDVELRCDPISGHTALYWYRQSLGQGLEFLIYFQGNSAPDKSGLPSDRFSAERTGGSVSTLTIQRTQQEDSAVYLCASSFGTEAFFGQGTRLTVV.

Many counts were recorded for this clonotype. The gene calls are TRBV24-1 and TRBJ2-3, with D tentatively TRBD2 (5 bases). V shed 4 bases and J shed 4 bases, with 14 bases lying between them. The CDR3 loop spans 15 amino acids. Germline V CDR1 and CDR2: KGHDR, SFDVKD. DNA for the CDR3: TGTGCCACCAGTGAGTGGGAGAGCCTTTCAGATACGCAGTATTTT. It specifies CATSEWESLSDTQYF.

This clonotype was counted at least ten times. V is TRBV27 and J is TRBJ2-5; the D is unclear. CDR1 and CDR2 (germline): MNHEY, SMNVEV (reference sequence). The V and J ends lost 5 bases and 5 bases respectively, with 9 bases between them. This CDR3 spans 12 amino acids. The CDR3 reads CASSLTSETQYF. Written as DNA, the CDR3 is TGTGCCAGCAGTCTCACCTCGGAGACCCAGTACTTC.

This clonotype was observed at least ten times. The chain combines TRBV2 with TRBJ1-1, with 8 bases fitting TRBD1. There are 17 residues in the CDR3. Trimming took 8 bases from V and 0 from J; bases not matched to a gene: 14. CDR1 and CDR2 from the germline V gene are SNHLY and FYNNEI. CDR3 in DNA: TGTGCCAGCCTACCCCCCGGACAGGGCGTAATGAACACTGAAGCTTTCTTT. Translated: CASLPPGQGVMNTEAFF.

This clonotype was observed at least ten times. This chain uses TRBV20-1 with TRBJ2-7, with TRBD1 identical over 7 bases. The junction had 12 bases not matched to a gene; V was cut back by 5 bases and J by 5 bases. The CDR3 covers 14 residues. From germline, CDR1 is DFQATT and CDR2 SNEGSKA (reference sequence). Written as DNA, the CDR3 is TGCAGTGCTGAGGACAGGCTAAAAAGGGACGAGCAGTACTTC. This sequence encodes CSAEDRLKRDEQYF.

In its sample, this clonotype was seen many times. The CDR3 loop is CASSESFSGNTIYF. CDR3 coding DNA: TGTGCCAGCAGTGAATCCTTCTCTGGAAACACCATATATTTT. The V gene is TRBV2, the J gene TRBJ1-3, with D unclear. The CDR3 consists of 14 residues. Trimming took off 2 bases at V and 0 bases at J, with 5 bases between the two ends. Germline CDR1 is SNHLY and CDR2 is FYNNEI.

J is TRBJ2-1 and V is TRBV5-1; no definite D call. The length of the CDR3 is 14 residues. Germline-derived CDR1 and CDR2 are SGHRS and YFSETQ. V was trimmed by 0 bases and J by 5 bases, leaving 9 bases between them. CDR3 loop: CASSLGLNDNEQFF. CDR3 nucleotides: TGCGCCAGCAGCTTGGGGCTGAATGACAATGAGCAGTTCTTC.

This clonotype was detected ten times or more. The V gene is TRBV3-1, the J gene TRBJ2-3, with TRBD1 matching 8 bases. V dropped 1 base and J dropped 5; count of bases not matched to a gene: 2. Germline CDR1 is LGHDT and CDR2 is YNNKEL (reference sequence). The CDR3 covers 14 residues. CDR3 amino acids: CASSQGTGIDTQYF. Here the CDR3 DNA reads TGTGCCAGCAGCCAAGGGACAGGGATAGATACGCAGTATTTT.

Concerning this clonotype itself: A read error may account for a junction end that differs from germline. The chain recombines TRBV5-1 with TRBJ1-2; 7 nucleotides line up with TRBD1. The CDR3 spans 14 residues. The germline V gene encodes CDR1 SGHRS and CDR2 YFSETQ. CDR3 DNA sequence: TGCGCCAGCGGCTTGGGGGACAGTAACTATGGCTACACCTTC. Translated, it gives CASGLGDSNYGYTF.

The chain recombines TRBV6-1 with TRBJ1-5; 8 positions match TRBD1. Germline-derived CDR1 and CDR2 are MNHNS and SASEGT. V lost 5 bases and J lost 4; bases outside the gene matches: 10. The CDR3 length is 16 residues. The DNA for the CDR3 is TGTGCCAGCAGTCATCTTACAGGGGGACAAAATCAGCCCCAGCATTTT. Translation gives CASSHLTGGQNQPQHF.

In its sample, this clonotype was seen many times. The DNA of the CDR3 is TGTGCCAGCAGTCCCCTGGGGCTAGCGGGAGCGGGGGGCGAGACCCAGTACTTC. It encodes CASSPLGLAGAGGETQYF. V gene TRBV28 combines with J gene TRBJ2-5, with 10 bases identical to TRBD2. V gave up 5 bases and J gave up 5 bases; unmatched junction bases: 17. CDR1 MDHEN and CDR2 SYDVKM come from the germline V gene. This CDR3 spans 18 amino acids.

V usage is TRBV19 and J usage is TRBJ2-7; 7 nucleotides match TRBD1. V shed 1 base and J 5 bases; nucleotides not matched to a gene: 14. There are 17 residues in the CDR3. Germline-derived CDR1 and CDR2 are LNHDA and SQIVND (reference sequence). CDR3 loop: CASSIGARQGSNDEQYF. Written as DNA, the CDR3 is TGTGCCAGTAGTATAGGAGCCCGACAGGGAAGTAACGACGAGCAGTACTTC. Looking up the rest from reference TRBV19 and TRBJ2-7 gives the full variable domain: DGGITQSPKYLFRKEGQNVTLSCEQNLNHDAMYWYRQDPGQGLRLIYYSQIVNDFQKGDIAEGYSVSREKKESFPLTVTSAQKNPTAFYLCASSIGARQGSNDEQYFGPGTRLTVT.

The chain couples TRBV7-2 to TRBJ2-4, with a tentative D call TRBD2 (6 bases). The CDR3 extends over 17 amino acids. Per the germline V gene, CDR1 is SGHTA and CDR2 is FQGNSA. The ends were cut back, 3 bases at V and 3 bases at J, with 18 bases in the middle. The CDR3 region is CASSFPTVGRGKNIQYF. CDR3 DNA sequence: TGTGCCAGCAGCTTCCCCACCGTCGGGAGAGGCAAAAACATTCAGTACTTC.

The chain carries TRBV9 and TRBJ2-1; D is perhaps TRBD2 (6 bases). V shed 0 bases and J shed 4 bases, with 17 bases lying between them. In germline, CDR1 is SGDLS, CDR2 YYNGEE. CDR3 length equals 17 residues. CDR3 sequence: CASSVGGGLVGYNEQFF. The CDR3 bases are TGTGCCAGCAGCGTAGGTGGAGGGTTAGTAGGATACAATGAGCAGTTCTTC. Full variable domain (rest looked up from reference TRBV9 and TRBJ2-1): DSGVTQTPKHLITATGQRVTLRCSPRSGDLSVYWYQQSLDQGLQFLIQYYNGEERAKGNILERFSAQQFPDLHSELNLSSLELGDSALYFCASSVGGGLVGYNEQFFGPGTRLTVL.

The CDR3 bases are TGTGCCAGCAGCTCAACCCAGGGTGGAAGAAACACCATATATTTT. Amino acids: CASSSTQGGRNTIYF. This rearrangement joins TRBV7-9 to TRBJ1-3, with D possibly being TRBD1 (5 bases). Germline V gene sequence: CDR1 SEHNR, CDR2 FQNEAQ (reference sequence). CDR3 length: 15 amino acids. Trimming pared 4 bases from V and 5 bases from J, leaving 15 bases between.

A word on this clonotype: The CDR3 ends on some other residue instead of the conserved phenylalanine or tryptophan, so this is likely a read error. V is TRBV15 and J is TRBJ1-1; D unresolved. CDR3 size: 15 residues. The germline V gene encodes CDR1 LNHNV and CDR2 YYDKDF (reference sequence). V lost 0 bases and J 1 base, leaving 9 bases between the germline ends. As DNA, the CDR3 is TGTGCCACCAGCAGAGATTATTCAGGGAACACTGAAGCTTTCCTT. Residues: CATSRDYSGNTEAFL.

This clonotype occurred a few times. The chain combines TRBV10-3 with TRBJ1-2, with D possibly matching TRBD1 (6 bases). The V gene's germline CDR1 is ENHRY and CDR2 SYGVKD. V lost 10 bases to trimming and J lost 7 bases, with 16 bases between them. The CDR3 extends over 12 amino acids. CDR3 sequence: CASSLPGAGYTF. For the CDR3, the DNA is TGTGCCAGCAGCTTGCCAGGGGCTGGCTACACCTTC.

The sample holds many counts of this clonotype. J is TRBJ2-1 and V is TRBV27; D is unresolved. This CDR3 has 15 residues. The V end lost 3 bases, the J end lost 2 bases, and 11 bases lay between the germline ends. Germline values: CDR1 MNHEY, CDR2 SMNVEV (reference sequence). Written as DNA, the CDR3 is TGTGCCAGCAGTTTGCAGGCCAATCCCTACAATGAGCAGTTCTTC. Amino acid sequence: CASSLQANPYNEQFF.

The sample holds many counts of this clonotype. The rearrangement uses TRBV5-1 and TRBJ1-1; maybe TRBD1 (5 bases). The germline gives CDR1 SGHRS, CDR2 YFSETQ. The CDR3 loop spans 14 amino acids. V gave up 4 bases and J gave up 0 bases, with 10 bases separating them. The CDR3: CASSPGPMNTEAFF. In nucleotides, the CDR3 is TGCGCCAGCAGCCCGGGACCGATGAACACTGAAGCTTTCTTT.

This chain uses TRBV20-1 with TRBJ2-1; 10 nucleotides match TRBD2. V shed 2 bases and J 1 base; nucleotides not matched to a gene: 5. CDR3 length: 16 amino acids. Germline CDR1 DFQATT, CDR2 SNEGSKA (reference sequence). This CDR3 reads CSARPRTSGSYNEQFF. The CDR3, as DNA: TGCAGTGCTAGACCACGGACTAGCGGTTCCTACAATGAGCAGTTCTTC.